This T cell receptor beta chain was obtained from a study of shared clonotypes between healthy human individuals. Whole-study context: In total, the donors were two women and three men aged 18 to 49.

This CDR3 comprises 14 residues. Germline loops: CDR1 SEHNR, CDR2 FQNEAQ (reference sequence). Trimming left V 5 bases short and J 2 bases short, with 13 bases between. Method: immunoSEQ multiplex PCR; TCRdb's copy keeps in-frame clones and lacks some. The sample shows about 2 million clones, approximately 94% of them seen only once. On this clone itself: What it binds is not known. The sample has other DNA sequences that encode this CDR3 too.

General study points: The naive CD4 repertoires of four donors were compared, and around 5.1% of clonotypes were shared. Sampling covered blood only; tissue repertoires likely differ.

Naive CD8 cells were CD45RO-negative, positively selected for CCR7, excluding terminally differentiated effector memory CD45RA+ cells. Every one of the donors was a Caucasian adult that lived in Nashville, Tennessee. The chain carries TRBV7-9 and TRBJ2-7, with TRBD2 as a possible D gene (5 bases). The source is a man aged 18 to 30 in good health. Material: naive CD8+ T cells sorted from blood. The CDR3 is CASSPRTGTYEQYF. The CDR3 bases are TGTGCCAGCAGCCCCAGGACTGGGACCTACGAGCAGTACTTC.